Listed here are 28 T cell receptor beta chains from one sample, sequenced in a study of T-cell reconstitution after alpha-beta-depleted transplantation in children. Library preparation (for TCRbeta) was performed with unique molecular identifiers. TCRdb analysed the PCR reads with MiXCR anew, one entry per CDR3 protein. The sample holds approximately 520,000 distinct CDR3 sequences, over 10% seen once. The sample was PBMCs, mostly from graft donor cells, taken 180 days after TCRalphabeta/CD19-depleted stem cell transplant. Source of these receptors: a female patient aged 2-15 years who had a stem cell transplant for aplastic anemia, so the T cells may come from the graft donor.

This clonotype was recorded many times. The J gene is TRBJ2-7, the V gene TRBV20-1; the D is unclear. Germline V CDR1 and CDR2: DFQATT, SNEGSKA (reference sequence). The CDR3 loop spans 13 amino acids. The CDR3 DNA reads TGCAGCTCCGACTTGAGAAGCTCCTACGAGCAGTACTTC. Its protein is CSSDLRSSYEQYF.

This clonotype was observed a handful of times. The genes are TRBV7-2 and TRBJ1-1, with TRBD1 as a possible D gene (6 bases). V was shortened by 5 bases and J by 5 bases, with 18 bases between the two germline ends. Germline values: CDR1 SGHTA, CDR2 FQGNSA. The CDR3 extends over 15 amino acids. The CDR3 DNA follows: TGTGCCAGCAGCCCCACAGGGAGAGGGGGGACTGAAGCTTTCTTT. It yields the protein CASSPTGRGGTEAFF.

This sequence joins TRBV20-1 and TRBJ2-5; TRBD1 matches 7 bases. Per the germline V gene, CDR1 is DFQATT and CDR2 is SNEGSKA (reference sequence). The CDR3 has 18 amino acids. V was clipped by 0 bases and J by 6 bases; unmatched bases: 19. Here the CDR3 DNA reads TGCAGTGCTAGAGATTTCCACGACAGGGCCTACCTTTCGAAGACCCAGTACTTC. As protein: CSARDFHDRAYLSKTQYF.

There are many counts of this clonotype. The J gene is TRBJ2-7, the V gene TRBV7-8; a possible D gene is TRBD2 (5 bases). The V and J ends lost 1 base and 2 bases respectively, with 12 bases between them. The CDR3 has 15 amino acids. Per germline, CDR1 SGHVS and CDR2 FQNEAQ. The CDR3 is CASSLGRALTYEQYV. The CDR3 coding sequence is TGTGCCAGCAGCTTAGGGCGGGCCCTTACCTACGAGCAGTACGTC.

This chain's CDR3 is CASSKDTAETQYF. CDR3 nucleotides: TGTGCCAGCTCAAAGGACACAGCAGAGACCCAGTACTTC. V gene TRBV11-2 combines with J gene TRBJ2-5; the D gene is possibly TRBD1 (5 bases). Per the germline V gene, CDR1 is SGHAT and CDR2 is FQNNGV. This CDR3 comprises 13 residues. V shed 8 bases and J shed 4 bases, with 14 bases lying between them. Full variable domain (remainder filled in from reference TRBV11-2 and TRBJ2-5): EAGVAQSPRYKIIEKRQSVAFWCNPISGHATLYWYQQILGQGPKLLIQFQNNGVVDDSQLPKDRFSAERLKGVDSTLKIQPAKLEDSAVYLCASSKDTAETQYFGPGTRLLVL.

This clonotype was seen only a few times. The CDR3 here is CASSPRWGTDYNEQFF. DNA for the CDR3: TGCGCCAGCAGCCCAAGATGGGGGACTGACTACAATGAGCAGTTCTTC. V usage is TRBV4-1 and J usage is TRBJ2-1; tentatively, D is TRBD2 (6 bases). CDR1 is MGHRA and CDR2 is YSYEKL in the germline V gene. CDR3 length: 16 residues. The V and J ends lost 4 bases and 3 bases respectively, with 16 bases between them.

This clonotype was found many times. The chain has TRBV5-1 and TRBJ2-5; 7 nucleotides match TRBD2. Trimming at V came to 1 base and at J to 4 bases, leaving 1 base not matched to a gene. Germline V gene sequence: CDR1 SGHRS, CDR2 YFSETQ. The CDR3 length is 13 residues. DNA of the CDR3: TGCGCCAGCAGCTTGACGGGAGGAGAGACCCAGTACTTC. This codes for CASSLTGGETQYF. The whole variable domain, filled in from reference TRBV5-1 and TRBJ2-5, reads KAGVTQTPRYLIKTRGQQVTLSCSPISGHRSVSWYQQTPGQGLQFLFEYFSETQRNKGNFPGRFSGRQFSNSRSEMNVSTLELGDSALYLCASSLTGGETQYFGPGTRLLVL.

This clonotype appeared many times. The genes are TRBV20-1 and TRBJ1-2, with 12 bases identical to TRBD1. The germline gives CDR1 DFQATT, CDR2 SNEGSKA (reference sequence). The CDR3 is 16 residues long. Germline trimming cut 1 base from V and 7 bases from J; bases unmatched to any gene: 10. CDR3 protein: CSARGGQGATVAGYTF. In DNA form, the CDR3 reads TGCAGTGCTAGAGGGGGACAGGGGGCTACTGTGGCTGGCTACACCTTC.

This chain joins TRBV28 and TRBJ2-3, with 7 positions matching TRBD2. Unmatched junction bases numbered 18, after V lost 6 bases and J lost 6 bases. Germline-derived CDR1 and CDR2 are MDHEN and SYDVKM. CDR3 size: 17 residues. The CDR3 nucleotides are TGTGCCAGCAGCTCTCTCGGCTCAGCGGGACCACTGGATACGCAGTATTTT. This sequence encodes CASSSLGSAGPLDTQYF.

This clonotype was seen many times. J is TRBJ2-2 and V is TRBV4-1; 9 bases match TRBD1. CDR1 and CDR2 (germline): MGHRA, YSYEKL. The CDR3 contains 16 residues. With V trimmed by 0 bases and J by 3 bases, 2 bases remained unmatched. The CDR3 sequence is CASSQEGQGYTGELFF. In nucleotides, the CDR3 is TGCGCCAGCAGCCAAGAGGGACAGGGATACACCGGGGAGCTGTTTTTT.

The CDR3 sequence is CASSPTDSSGNTIYF. The CDR3 nucleotides read TGCGCCAGCAGCCCAACCGACAGCTCTGGAAACACCATATATTTT. The chain employs TRBV4-1 and TRBJ1-3, with D perhaps TRBD1 (5 bases). From germline, CDR1 is MGHRA and CDR2 YSYEKL. The CDR3 has 15 residues. Trimming stripped 4 bases from V and 0 bases from J, with 10 bases between.

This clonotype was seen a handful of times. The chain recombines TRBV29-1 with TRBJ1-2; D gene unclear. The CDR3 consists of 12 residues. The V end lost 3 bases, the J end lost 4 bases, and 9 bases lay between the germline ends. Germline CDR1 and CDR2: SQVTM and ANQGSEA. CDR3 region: CSVDKRVYGYTF. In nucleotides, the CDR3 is TGCAGCGTTGACAAGCGCGTCTATGGCTACACCTTC.

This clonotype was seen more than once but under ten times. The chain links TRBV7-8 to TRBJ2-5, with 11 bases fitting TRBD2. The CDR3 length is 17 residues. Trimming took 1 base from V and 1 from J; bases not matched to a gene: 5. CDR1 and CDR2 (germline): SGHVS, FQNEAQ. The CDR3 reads CASSLGLAGRGQETQYF. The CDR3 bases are TGTGCCAGCAGCTTAGGACTAGCGGGAAGGGGCCAAGAGACCCAGTACTTC.

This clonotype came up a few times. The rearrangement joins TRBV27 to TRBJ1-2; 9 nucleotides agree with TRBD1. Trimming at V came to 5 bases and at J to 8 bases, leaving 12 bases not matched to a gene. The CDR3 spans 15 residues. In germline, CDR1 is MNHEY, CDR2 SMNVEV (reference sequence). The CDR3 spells CASSPGTGYEMGYTF. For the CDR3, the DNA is TGTGCCAGCAGTCCGGGGACAGGGTACGAAATGGGCTACACCTTC.

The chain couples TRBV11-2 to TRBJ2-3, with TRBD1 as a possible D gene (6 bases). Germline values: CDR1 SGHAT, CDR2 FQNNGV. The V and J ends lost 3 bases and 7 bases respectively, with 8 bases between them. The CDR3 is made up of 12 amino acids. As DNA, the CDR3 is TGTGCCAGCAGCTTGGACAGCTATACGCAGTATTTT. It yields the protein CASSLDSYTQYF.

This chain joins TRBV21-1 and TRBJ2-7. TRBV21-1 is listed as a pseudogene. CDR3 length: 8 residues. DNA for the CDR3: TGTGCCAGCAGCAAAGACGATGTC. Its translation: CASSKDDV.

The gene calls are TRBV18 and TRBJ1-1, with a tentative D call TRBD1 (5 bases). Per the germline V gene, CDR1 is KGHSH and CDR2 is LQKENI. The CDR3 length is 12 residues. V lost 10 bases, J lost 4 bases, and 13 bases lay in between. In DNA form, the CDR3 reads TGTGCCACTGGAGTGGGGGGCACTGAAGCTTTCTTT. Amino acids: CATGVGGTEAFF.

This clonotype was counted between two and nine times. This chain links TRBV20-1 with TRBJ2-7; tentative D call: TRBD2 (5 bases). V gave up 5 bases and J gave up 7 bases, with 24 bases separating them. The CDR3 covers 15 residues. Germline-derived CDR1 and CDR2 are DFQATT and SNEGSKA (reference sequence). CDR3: CSAPVAGLNLVEQYF. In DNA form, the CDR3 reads TGCAGTGCTCCAGTGGCGGGCTTGAACCTGGTAGAGCAGTACTTC.

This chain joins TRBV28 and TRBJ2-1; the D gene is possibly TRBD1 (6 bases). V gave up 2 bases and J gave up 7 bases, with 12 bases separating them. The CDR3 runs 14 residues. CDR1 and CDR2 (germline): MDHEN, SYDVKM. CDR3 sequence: CASSLTNRGNEQFF. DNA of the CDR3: TGTGCCAGCAGTTTAACTAATAGGGGGAATGAGCAGTTCTTC.

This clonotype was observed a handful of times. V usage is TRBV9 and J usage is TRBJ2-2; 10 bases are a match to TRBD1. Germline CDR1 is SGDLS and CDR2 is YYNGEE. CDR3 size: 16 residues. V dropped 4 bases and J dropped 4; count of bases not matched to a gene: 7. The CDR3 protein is CASSFRQGASTGELFF. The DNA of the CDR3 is TGTGCCAGCAGCTTCCGACAGGGGGCGTCCACCGGGGAGCTGTTTTTT.

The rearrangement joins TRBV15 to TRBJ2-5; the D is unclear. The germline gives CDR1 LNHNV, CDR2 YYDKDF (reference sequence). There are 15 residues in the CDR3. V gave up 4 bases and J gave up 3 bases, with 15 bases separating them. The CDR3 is CATSTDRAFEETQYF. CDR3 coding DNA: TGTGCCACCAGCACAGATCGGGCCTTTGAAGAGACCCAGTACTTC.

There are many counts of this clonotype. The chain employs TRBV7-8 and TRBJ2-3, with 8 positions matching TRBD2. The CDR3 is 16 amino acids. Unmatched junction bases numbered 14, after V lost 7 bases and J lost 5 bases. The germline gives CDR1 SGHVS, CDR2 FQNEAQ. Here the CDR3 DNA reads TGTGCCAGCACCCTTGGGGCGGGAGGCCGGGTAGATACGCAGTATTTT. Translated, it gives CASTLGAGGRVDTQYF.

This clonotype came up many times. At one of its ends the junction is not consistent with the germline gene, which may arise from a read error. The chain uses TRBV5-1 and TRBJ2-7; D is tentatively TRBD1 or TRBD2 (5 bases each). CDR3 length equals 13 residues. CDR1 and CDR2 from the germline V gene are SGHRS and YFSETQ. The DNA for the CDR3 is TGCGCCAGGGGACCGGGTCCCTCCTATGAGCAGTACTTC. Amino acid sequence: CARGPGPSYEQYF.

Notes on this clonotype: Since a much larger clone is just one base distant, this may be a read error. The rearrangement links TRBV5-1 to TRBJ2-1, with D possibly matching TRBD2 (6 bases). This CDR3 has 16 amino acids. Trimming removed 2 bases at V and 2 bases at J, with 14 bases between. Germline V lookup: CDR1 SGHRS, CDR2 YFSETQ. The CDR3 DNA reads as TGCGCCAGCAGCTTCACCGGGACTCACACCTACAATGAGCAGTTCTTC. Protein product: CASSFTGTHTYNEQFF. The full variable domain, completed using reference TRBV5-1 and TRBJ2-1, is KAGVTQTPRYLIKTRGQQVTLSCSPISGHRSVSWYQQTPGQGLQFLFEYFSETQRNKGNFPGRFSGRQFSNSRSEMNVSTLELGDSALYLCASSFTGTHTYNEQFFGPGTRLTVL.

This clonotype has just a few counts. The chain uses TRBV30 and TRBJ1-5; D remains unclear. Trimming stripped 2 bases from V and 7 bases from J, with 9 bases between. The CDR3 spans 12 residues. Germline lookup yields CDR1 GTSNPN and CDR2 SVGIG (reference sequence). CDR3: CAWSRGNQPQHF. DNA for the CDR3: TGTGCCTGGAGTCGAGGGAACCAGCCCCAGCATTTT.

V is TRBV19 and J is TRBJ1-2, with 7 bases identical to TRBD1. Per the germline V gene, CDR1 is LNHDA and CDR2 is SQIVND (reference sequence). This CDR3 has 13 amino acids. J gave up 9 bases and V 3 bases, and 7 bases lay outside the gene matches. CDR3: CASSIAGQDSYTF. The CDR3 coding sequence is TGTGCCAGTAGTATTGCCGGACAGGACAGCTACACCTTC.

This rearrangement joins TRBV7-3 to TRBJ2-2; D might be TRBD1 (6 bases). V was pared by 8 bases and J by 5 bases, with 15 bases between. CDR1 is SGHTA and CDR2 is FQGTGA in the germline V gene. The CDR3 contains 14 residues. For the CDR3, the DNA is TGTGCCAGCTGCCCCAGGGGTGGGACCGGGGAGCTGTTTTTT. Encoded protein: CASCPRGGTGELFF.

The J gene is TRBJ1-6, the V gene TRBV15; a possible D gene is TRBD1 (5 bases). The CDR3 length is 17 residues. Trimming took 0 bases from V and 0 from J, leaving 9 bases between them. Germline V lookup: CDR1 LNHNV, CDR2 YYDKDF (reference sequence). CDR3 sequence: CATSREGVSSYNSPLHF. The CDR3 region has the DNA TGTGCCACCAGCAGAGAAGGGGTTAGCTCCTATAATTCACCCCTCCACTTT.